This entry features one TCR beta chain sequence. V was clipped by 3 bases and J by 11 bases; unmatched bases: 21. The CDR3 totals 17 residues. Germline assignment: CDR1 MGHRA and CDR2 YSYEKL. This sample is part of a study of blood T cells in healthy people across ages. Alongside a J-beta primer mix, a sample-barcoded 5' primer served in a second PCR lasting roughly 7 to 11 cycles. A template-switch adaptor with 12 random nucleotides tagged each cDNA molecule. TCRdb re-called the 5' RACE reads through MiXCR, storing one row per CDR3 protein. The sample lists 800,000 to 950,000 distinct CDR3 sequences; 25% to 30% were seen once. These sequences were also reported in another study, on T cells of mothers and their children. That work contributes: Pairs that are related and pairs that are unrelated have TCR recombination output shaped similarly by thymic selection.

V is TRBV4-1 and J is TRBJ2-5; 7 bases map to TRBD2. Sequenced input: blood. This TCR was sampled from a woman aged 40 to 55 in good health. The DNA for the CDR3 is TGCGCCAGCAGCCAGAGCCCCCCCGGGGGGTGGGTAGGTGAGCAGTACTTC. Protein: CASSQSPPGGWVGEQYF.